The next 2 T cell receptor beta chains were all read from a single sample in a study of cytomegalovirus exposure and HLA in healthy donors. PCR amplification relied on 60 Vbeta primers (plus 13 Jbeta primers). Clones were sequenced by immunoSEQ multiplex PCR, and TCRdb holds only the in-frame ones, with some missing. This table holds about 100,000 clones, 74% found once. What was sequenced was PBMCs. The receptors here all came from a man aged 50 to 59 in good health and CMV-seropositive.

The CDR3 loop is CASSLESVAGGYTF. CDR3 coding DNA: TGCGCCAGCAGCTTGGAGTCGGTGGCGGGTGGCTACACCTTC. This chain joins TRBV5-1 and TRBJ1-2, with D hard to call. With 0 bases removed from V and 7 bases from J, the gap between germline ends came to 13 bases. Germline CDR1 is SGHRS and CDR2 is YFSETQ. The CDR3 is 14 amino acids.

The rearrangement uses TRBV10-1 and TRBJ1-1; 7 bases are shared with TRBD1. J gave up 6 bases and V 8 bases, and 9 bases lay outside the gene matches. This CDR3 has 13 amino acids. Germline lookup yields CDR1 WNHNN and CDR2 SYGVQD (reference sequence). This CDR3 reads CASREQGRSEAFF. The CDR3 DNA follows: TGCGCCAGCCGAGAACAGGGGAGGTCTGAAGCTTTCTTT.